This TCR beta chain stems from a study of blood T cell repertoires in COVID-19. Study information: PBMCs, B-cell-depleted T cells, or T cells were the source of the cDNA or gDNA that made up the material.

Trimming took 5 bases from V and 4 from J, leaving 11 bases between them. Germline V gene data show CDR1 as LNHDA and CDR2 as SQIVND (reference sequence). This CDR3 has 13 amino acids. Data came from immunoSEQ multiplex PCR; TCRdb stores just in-frame clones and leaves some out. Of a few hundred thousand clones in the sample, roughly 87% were seen once. The sample consisted of PBMCs or T cells enriched from blood (not recorded which). The chain couples TRBV19 to TRBJ1-2, with D possibly being TRBD1 (5 bases). This sequence was found in a woman between 45 and 65 years old who had recovered from COVID-19. CDR3 nucleotides: TGTGCCAGTAGTCCCCGGGACTTCTATGGCTACACCTTC. Amino acid sequence: CASSPRDFYGYTF. The entire variable domain, with the rest obtained from reference TRBV19 and TRBJ1-2, is as follows: DGGITQSPKYLFRKEGQNVTLSCEQNLNHDAMYWYRQDPGQGLRLIYYSQIVNDFQKGDIAEGYSVSREKKESFPLTVTSAQKNPTAFYLCASSPRDFYGYTFGSGTRLTVV.